The TCR beta chain under discussion was sequenced for a study of identical twins. Study outcomes and limitations: Conclusions were based on cross-sectional statistical analysis, without following the same donors. With monozygotic twins, out-of-frame TCR alpha sharing exceeded what models estimated. Fewer insertions marked abundant cord blood beta clonotypes; young adult naive trended weakly, memory not at all.

The CDR3 has 18 amino acids. V gave up 3 bases and J gave up 1 base; unmatched junction bases: 12. Germline V gives CDR1 SGHDT, CDR2 YYEEEE. TCRdb recomputed calls from the 5' RACE reads with MiXCR, one row per CDR3 protein. The sample consists of 450,000 to 650,000 distinct CDR3 sequences, roughly 15% of them appearing once. Only a few counts were recorded for this clonotype. Its antigen is currently unknown. In addition, the sample was reused for a study of yellow fever vaccine responses in identical twins.

Input material: CD4+ T cells sorted from blood. The chain couples TRBV5-6 to TRBJ2-3, with TRBD1 matching 9 bases. This sequence was found in a young woman in good health. The CDR3 region is CASSSGQGKVAGTDTQYF. DNA of the CDR3: TGTGCCAGCAGCTCGGGACAGGGCAAGGTTGCAGGCACAGATACGCAGTATTTT.